These 17 T cell receptor beta chains were all obtained from the same sample, sequenced in a study of cytomegalovirus exposure and HLA in healthy donors (dated by TCRdb to about 2017). The library was generated by the immunoSEQ multiplex PCR assay. This immuneACCESS table, as held by TCRdb, lists in-frame sequences with V and J called but not all clones. Of the missing ones, under half trace to an unresolved V gene in checked studies; the others have no known cause. This sample gives around 200,000 clones in total; roughly 84% of them show up just once. The ten largest clones take up 2.5% to 3.5% of the sample. Material for sequencing was PBMCs. These TCRs come from a woman aged 18-30 years in good health and CMV-seropositive.

The chain employs TRBV14 and TRBJ2-1, with a possible D match to TRBD1 (6 bases). Germline V gene lookup returns CDR1 SGHDN and CDR2 FVKESK. This CDR3 spans 14 amino acids. The V end was cut by 4 bases, the J end by 4 bases, with 11 bases between. The CDR3 coding sequence is TGTGCCAGCAGCCTCCGGGACACTTACAATGAGCAGTTCTTC. Its translation: CASSLRDTYNEQFF.

The chain joins TRBV6-5 to TRBJ1-2, with D possibly matching TRBD1 (5 bases). From germline, CDR1 is MNHEY and CDR2 SVGAGI. The CDR3 is 15 residues long. V was shortened by 7 bases and J by 0 bases, with 15 bases between the two germline ends. The CDR3 spells CASTPPTAPNYGYTF. The CDR3 bases are TGTGCCAGCACACCCCCGACAGCGCCTAACTATGGCTACACCTTC.

V is TRBV10-3 and J is TRBJ1-6; weak D call: TRBD1 (5 bases). Germline loops: CDR1 ENHRY, CDR2 SYGVKD. This CDR3 has 15 amino acids. Between the trimmed V and J ends, which lost 2 bases and 5 bases, there was a span of 10 bases. This chain's CDR3 is CAISEGQGHNSPLHF. Written as DNA, the CDR3 is TGTGCCATCAGTGAGGGGCAGGGCCATAATTCACCCCTCCACTTT.

The chain uses TRBV9 and TRBJ2-2, with 9 nucleotides matching TRBD2. The V gene end was trimmed by 0 bases and the J gene end by 6 bases; junction bases not matched to a gene: 6. CDR1 is SGDLS and CDR2 is YYNGEE in the germline V gene. This CDR3 contains 16 residues. The CDR3 loop is CASSVDPSGVSGELFF. The CDR3 DNA follows: TGTGCCAGCAGCGTAGACCCTAGCGGGGTTTCCGGGGAGCTGTTTTTT.

The rearrangement uses TRBV12-5 and TRBJ2-6; D not resolved. Trimming left V 1 base short and J 0 bases short, with 10 bases between. The CDR3 totals 17 residues. In germline, CDR1 is LGHNT, CDR2 FRNRAP. The CDR3 DNA follows: TGTGCTAGTGGTTTGGATCCAGTTTTCTCTGGGGCCAACGTCCTGACTTTC. Translated: CASGLDPVFSGANVLTF. The variable domain in full, with the rest retrieved from reference TRBV12-5 and TRBJ2-6, is DARVTQTPRHKVTEMGQEVTMRCQPILGHNTVFWYRQTMMQGLELLAYFRNRAPLDDSGMPKDRFSAEMPDATLATLKIQPSEPRDSAVYFCASGLDPVFSGANVLTFGAGSRLTVL.

The CDR3 DNA reads TGTGCCAGCACCCAGACAGCCTTAAATGAAAAACTGTTTTTT. Translated: CASTQTALNEKLFF. The gene calls are TRBV7-9 and TRBJ1-4; possible D gene TRBD1, 5 bases. Trimming removed 7 bases from V and 5 bases from J, with 14 bases in between. Germline lookup yields CDR1 SEHNR and CDR2 FQNEAQ (reference sequence). The length of the CDR3 is 14 residues. Filled out from reference TRBV7-9 and TRBJ1-4, the complete variable domain reads DTGVSQNPRHKITKRGQNVTFRCDPISEHNRLYWYRQTLGQGPEFLTYFQNEAQLEKSRLLSDRFSAERPKGSFSTLEIQRTEQGDSAMYLCASTQTALNEKLFFGSGTQLSVL.

This clone was recorded once. V and J are TRBV2 and TRBJ1-2; no firm D call. CDR1 and CDR2 from the germline V gene are SNHLY and FYNNEI. The CDR3 consists of 15 residues. V was pared by 1 base and J by 4 bases, with 13 bases between. The CDR3 reads CASSEVRLGSYGYTF. In DNA, the CDR3 is TGTGCCAGCAGTGAAGTACGCCTGGGGAGCTATGGCTACACCTTC.

This chain uses TRBV10-3 with TRBJ2-2; a weak D match, TRBD1 (5 bases). V lost 0 bases to trimming and J lost 6 bases, with 8 bases between them. The CDR3 spans 14 residues. The germline gives CDR1 ENHRY, CDR2 SYGVKD. CDR3 protein: CAISESGAAGELFF. CDR3 coding DNA: TGTGCCATCAGTGAGTCAGGGGCTGCCGGGGAGCTGTTTTTT.

The chain links TRBV7-2 to TRBJ2-1; 8 bases agree with TRBD1. There are 15 residues in the CDR3. CDR1 SGHTA and CDR2 FQGNSA come from the germline V gene. The trim removed 8 bases at V and 0 bases at J, leaving 6 bases unmatched. This CDR3 is CASRTGPASYNEQFF. DNA for the CDR3: TGTGCCAGCCGGACAGGGCCCGCCTCCTACAATGAGCAGTTCTTC.

CDR3 nucleotide sequence: TGTGCCAGCAGTTACTCGGGAACCTACGAGCAGTACTTC. Protein product: CASSYSGTYEQYF. The V gene is TRBV28, the J gene TRBJ2-7; maybe TRBD2 (5 bases). V lost 4 bases and J lost 2, with 9 bases in between. The CDR3 sequence is 13 residues long. CDR1 and CDR2 from the germline V gene are MDHEN and SYDVKM. Full variable domain (missing parts from reference TRBV28 and TRBJ2-7): DVKVTQSSRYLVKRTGEKVFLECVQDMDHENMFWYRQDPGLGLRLIYFSYDVKMKEKGDIPEGYSVSREKKERFSLILESASTNQTSMYLCASSYSGTYEQYFGPGTRLTVT.

A few counts support this clone. The chain uses TRBV7-3 and TRBJ1-2; D is unresolved. Trimming stripped 8 bases from V and 8 bases from J, with 15 bases between. CDR1 and CDR2 (germline): SGHTA, FQGTGA. The CDR3 runs 12 residues. The CDR3 nucleotides are TGTGCCAGCGGGAACGCGGGCGCCGGCTACACCTTC. Protein product: CASGNAGAGYTF.

The J gene is TRBJ1-5, the V gene TRBV28; the D is unclear. The CDR3 is 12 amino acids. The germline CDR1 and CDR2 sequences are MDHEN and SYDVKM. V was pared by 2 bases and J by 7 bases, with 6 bases between. The CDR3 DNA reads TGTGCCAGCAGTTTAATCGGGCAGCCCCAGCATTTT. Encoded protein: CASSLIGQPQHF. Using reference TRBV28 and TRBJ1-5 for the parts outside the CDR3, the full variable domain is DVKVTQSSRYLVKRTGEKVFLECVQDMDHENMFWYRQDPGLGLRLIYFSYDVKMKEKGDIPEGYSVSREKKERFSLILESASTNQTSMYLCASSLIGQPQHFGDGTRLSIL.

This clone was detected once. The V gene is TRBV7-9, the J gene TRBJ1-2, with D possibly TRBD1 on 6 matching bases. This CDR3 region has 13 residues. Germline CDR1 reads SEHNR; CDR2 reads FQNEAQ (reference sequence). Trimming shortened V by 2 bases and J by 8 bases, and 12 bases separated the two germline ends. The CDR3 reads CASSLLWGHGYTF. The CDR3 nucleotides read TGTGCCAGCAGCTTATTATGGGGGCACGGCTACACCTTC.

The chain has TRBV15 and TRBJ2-7, with a possible D match to TRBD2 (5 bases). Germline V gives CDR1 LNHNV, CDR2 YYDKDF (reference sequence). The ends were cut back, 2 bases at V and 3 bases at J, with 20 bases in the middle. The CDR3 length is 17 residues. CDR3 sequence reads: CATSRLDTRERGYEQYF. DNA of the CDR3: TGTGCCACCAGCAGACTCGATACTAGGGAACGCGGCTACGAGCAGTACTTC.

The chain recombines TRBV19 with TRBJ1-3; D gene unclear. There are 17 residues in the CDR3. The germline V and J ends were trimmed by 7 bases and 3 bases, with 22 bases remaining between them. The germline V gene encodes CDR1 LNHDA and CDR2 SQIVND (reference sequence). This CDR3 reads CASTLSGVAPGGNTIYF. The CDR3 nucleotides read TGTGCCAGTACCCTTTCCGGGGTCGCACCGGGTGGAAACACCATATATTTT.

V usage is TRBV2 and J usage is TRBJ1-4; D call uncertain. CDR3 length equals 20 residues. Between the trimmed V and J ends, which lost 4 bases and 0 bases, there was a span of 24 bases. The germline CDR1 and CDR2 sequences are SNHLY and FYNNEI. The CDR3 sequence is CASSVPTKASNGATNEKLFF. In nucleotides, the CDR3 is TGTGCCAGCAGTGTGCCCACAAAGGCTTCAAACGGAGCAACTAATGAAAAACTGTTTTTT.

This clone was detected only a few times. CDR3 DNA: TGTGCCAGCAGTTCGCAGGGGGGCAATCAGCCCCAGCATTTT. Its protein is CASSSQGGNQPQHF. The chain couples TRBV6-5 to TRBJ1-5; 7 bases match TRBD1. The CDR3 length is 14 residues. Germline CDR1 is MNHEY and CDR2 is SVGAGI. Trimming took 4 bases from V and 2 from J; bases not matched to a gene: 2.